Detailed here is one T cell receptor beta chain. This clonotype was detected ten times or more. What antigen it recognizes has not been identified. No base-level quality is on record; no much larger clone is a single base apart. The data are from a study of breast tumors, draining lymph nodes, adjacent tissues (dated by TCRdb to 2016 to 2017). A note on the overall study: Breast cancer patients provided tumor, adjacent nontumor tissue and axillary lymph nodes, and the study compared the TCR beta repertoires across these three sources. In human breast cancer, the study set out to assess how tumor, surrounding tissue and draining lymph node repertoires relate to one another and whether T cells might be exchanged between them.

Lymph node samples came from the axillary draining lymph nodes of breast cancer patients. V is pruned by 10 bases and J by 2 bases, leaving 7 bases of the junction without a gene match. Counted from cysteine to phenylalanine, this CDR3 has 14 amino acids. Just CDR3 DNA is preserved here, 42 bases in frame from base 1. The germline V gene (reference sequence) gives CDR1 as LNHDA and CDR2 as SQIVND. The listed sequencing device is Illumina HiSeq 2000. TCR beta chain libraries were generated by multiplex PCR amplification. The amplified TCR beta chain products were analyzed by high-throughput sequencing. Using fastp at Q25 and MiXCR, TCRdb reprocessed the public reads and kept productive beta chains. Rows with one shared CDR3 protein collapse into an entry with the most common genes and DNA. Present in this sample are about 230,000 distinct CDR3 sequences, less than 40% of which were seen just once. About 1.4% of the sample rests with the top ten.

Results and caveats for the whole study, not just this receptor: The similarity between tumor and nontumor tissue repertoires was significantly greater in luminal-like breast cancer than in basal-like breast cancer. The study presented the conclusion that tumor T cells originate in lymph nodes as consistent with a hypothesis, not as something directly demonstrated. The data were considered consistent with most tumor T cells being derived from the lymph node and subsequently expanding within tumor tissue. Tumor T-cell repertoires showed less diversity than lymph node repertoires and more diversity than nontumor tissue repertoires, and tumor T-cell repertoires showed preferential V and J gene usage.

The material sequenced was axillary lymph node tissue. The receptor comes from a female donor with breast cancer. Some clones in this sample may be carry-over from other donors' samples. The sequence joins TRBV19 to TRBJ2-5, with 10 bases aligning to TRBD1. The CDR3 in this case is CATTDRGLQETQYF. The nucleotide sequence reads TGTGCCACTACGGACAGGGGGTTACAAGAGACCCAGTACTTC. Joined to the reference TRBV19 and TRBJ2-5 proteins, this CDR3 gives the full variable domain: DGGITQSPKYLFRKEGQNVTLSCEQNLNHDAMYWYRQDPGQGLRLIYYSQIVNDFQKGDIAEGYSVSREKKESFPLTVTSAQKNPTAFYLCATTDRGLQETQYFGPGTRLLVL.